Each of the 26 T cell receptor beta chains below was sequenced from the same sample in a study of PD-L1 blockade in urothelial cancer. This table comes from immunoSEQ multiplex PCR, and its TCRdb copy is limited to in-frame clones, with some not included. The table lists about 50,000 clones, 60% to 80% of them singletons, with more than 3.5% in the top ten. Sequenced here: PBMCs, sampled around atezolizumab (anti-PD-L1) treatment. Every receptor here comes from a man in his 70s with urothelial cancer.

The chain employs TRBV7-3 and TRBJ2-7; 14 nucleotides match TRBD2. The length of the CDR3 is 15 residues. V was pared by 5 bases and J by 9 bases, with 9 bases of the junction left unmatched. Germline assignment: CDR1 SGHTA and CDR2 FQGTGA. The chain's CDR3 is CASSPTPGLAGGQYF. The CDR3 nucleotides read TGTGCCAGCAGCCCGACCCCCGGACTAGCGGGGGGGCAGTACTTC.

This chain joins TRBV11-3 and TRBJ2-3; D is perhaps TRBD2 (6 bases). The germline gives CDR1 SGHNT, CDR2 YENEEA. This CDR3 comprises 13 residues. Trimming stripped 6 bases from V and 0 bases from J, with 7 bases between. The CDR3 reads CASRGLSTDTQYF. The CDR3, as DNA: TGTGCCAGCAGAGGACTAAGCACAGATACGCAGTATTTT.

This sequence joins TRBV6-6 and TRBJ2-7; TRBD1 agrees at 7 bases. The germline CDR1 and CDR2 sequences are MNHNY and SVGAGI (reference sequence). This CDR3 has 14 residues. Losses at the gene ends were 2 bases for V and 5 bases for J; bases not matched to a gene: 6. CDR3 nucleotides: TGTGCCAGCAGTTACCCAGGGGGTAGCGACGAGCAGTACTTC. Protein product: CASSYPGGSDEQYF.

This clone was observed once. This chain links TRBV9 with TRBJ2-1; TRBD2 is a possible D gene (5 bases). CDR3 length: 14 amino acids. Germline V gene sequence: CDR1 SGDLS, CDR2 YYNGEE. Trimming took 4 bases from V and 6 from J, leaving 14 bases between them. DNA of the CDR3: TGTGCCAGCAGCCCAAGACTATTACGCAATGAGCAGTTCTTC. Residues: CASSPRLLRNEQFF.

This clone appeared a single time. The gene calls are TRBV11-3 and TRBJ1-1; D remains ambiguous. The CDR3 extends over 12 amino acids. CDR1 and CDR2 from the germline V gene are SGHNT and YENEEA. Trimming removed 2 bases from V and 5 bases from J, with 6 bases in between. CDR3 residues: CASSLSGTEAFF. The DNA of the CDR3 is TGTGCCAGCAGCTTATCGGGGACTGAAGCTTTCTTT.

The chain is built from TRBV30 and TRBJ2-2; 12 bases are a match to TRBD1. The CDR3 consists of 15 residues. V lost 5 bases to trimming and J lost 3 bases; unmatched junction nucleotides: 4. The germline CDR1 and CDR2 sequences are GTSNPN and SVGIG (reference sequence). The CDR3 region is CAWGTGGADTGELFF. The CDR3 bases are TGTGCCTGGGGGACAGGGGGCGCGGACACCGGGGAGCTGTTTTTT.

Details on this clone: With a much larger clone just one base away, this may be a read error. This specimen includes other DNA sequences encoding the same CDR3. The gene calls are TRBV4-2 and TRBJ2-3; D unclear. The germline CDR1 and CDR2 sequences are LGHNA and YNFKEQ. This CDR3 is built from 15 residues. V shed 0 bases and J shed 2 bases, with 9 bases lying between them. The CDR3: CASSQDRRITDTQYF. The CDR3 DNA reads TGTGCCAGCAGCCAAGATAGGCGGATCACAGATACGCAGTATTTT.

The V and J genes are TRBV6-1 and TRBJ1-2; tentative D call: TRBD1 (5 bases). The CDR3 extends over 14 amino acids. The V end lost 2 bases, the J end lost 3 bases, and 10 bases lay between the germline ends. CDR1 and CDR2 from the germline V gene are MNHNS and SASEGT. In DNA form, the CDR3 reads TGTGCCAGCAGTGAATCGGGGGGTGACTATGGCTACACCTTC. Its protein is CASSESGGDYGYTF.

The rearrangement uses TRBV5-6 and TRBJ2-5; TRBD1 might be the D (5 bases). Per germline, CDR1 SGHDT and CDR2 YYEEEE. Trimming took off 3 bases at V and 5 bases at J, with 17 bases between the two ends. CDR3 length equals 15 residues. CDR3 bases: TGTGCCAGCAGCTCCCCGACAGCTAAAGGGGAGACCCAGTACTTC. Protein product: CASSSPTAKGETQYF.

The chain couples TRBV7-2 to TRBJ2-7, with 8 nucleotides matching TRBD2. This CDR3 comprises 16 residues. CDR1 is SGHTA and CDR2 is FQGNSA in the germline V gene. The V and J ends lost 7 bases and 2 bases, in that order; junction bases with no gene match: 13. CDR3 loop: CASNPSGRVSTYEQYF. The CDR3 DNA sequence: TGTGCCAGCAACCCTTCCGGGAGGGTTTCGACCTACGAGCAGTACTTC.

The genes are TRBV10-3 and TRBJ2-5, with 7 bases that match TRBD2. The CDR3 is made up of 15 amino acids. Germline assignment: CDR1 ENHRY and CDR2 SYGVKD. J was trimmed by 5 bases and V by 10 bases; bases with no gene match: 16. This CDR3 is CATASGSGVQETQYF. The CDR3 coding sequence is TGTGCCACCGCGTCGGGCAGCGGGGTCCAGGAGACCCAGTACTTC.

The sample holds one count of this clone. V is TRBV4-2 and J is TRBJ2-5; D unresolved. The CDR3 runs to 14 residues. Trimming shortened V by 2 bases and J by 1 base, and 8 bases separated the two germline ends. Germline CDR1 and CDR2: LGHNA and YNFKEQ. The CDR3 loop is CASSQRQFQETQYF. DNA for the CDR3: TGTGCCAGCAGCCAAAGACAATTCCAAGAGACCCAGTACTTC.

The genes are TRBV4-3 and TRBJ1-2; the D is unclear. The CDR3 runs to 17 residues. Trimming removed 0 bases at V and 8 bases at J, with 22 bases between. Germline assignment: CDR1 LGHNA and CDR2 YSLEER. CDR3 amino acids: CASSQDSYGGQTSGYTF. The CDR3, as DNA: TGCGCCAGCAGCCAAGATTCTTACGGAGGGCAGACTAGCGGCTACACCTTC.

V is TRBV4-3 and J is TRBJ2-7; 8 positions match TRBD1. The length of the CDR3 is 14 residues. With 0 bases clipped from V and 3 bases from J, the junction kept 1 base outside the gene matches. The germline V gene encodes CDR1 LGHNA and CDR2 YSLEER. The CDR3: CASSQETGGYEQYF. DNA for the CDR3: TGCGCCAGCAGCCAAGAAACAGGGGGCTACGAGCAGTACTTC.

V gene TRBV4-2 combines with J gene TRBJ2-3; 8 bases agree with TRBD2. This CDR3 is built from 18 residues. Germline V gene sequence: CDR1 LGHNA, CDR2 YNFKEQ. J lost 6 bases, V lost 0 bases, and 14 bases had no gene match. The CDR3, as DNA: TGTGCCAGCAGCCAAGAAAGGGATACTAGCGGATGGGGGGATACGCAGTATTTT. As protein: CASSQERDTSGWGDTQYF.

V and J are TRBV7-2 and TRBJ2-3; D ambiguous. Germline CDR1 reads SGHTA; CDR2 reads FQGNSA. The CDR3 is made up of 13 amino acids. Deletions cut 5 bases from V and 4 bases from J, with 10 bases between. The CDR3 DNA reads as TGTGCCAGCAGCGTTTTGAGGTCAGATACGCAGTATTTT. As protein: CASSVLRSDTQYF.

The chain employs TRBV2 and TRBJ1-1, with D perhaps TRBD1 (6 bases). The germline gives CDR1 SNHLY, CDR2 FYNNEI. The ends were cut back, 6 bases at V and 5 bases at J, with 16 bases in the middle. This CDR3 has 14 amino acids. The CDR3 is CASSWEPRGTEAFF. The CDR3 coding sequence is TGTGCCAGCAGCTGGGAGCCTAGGGGGACTGAAGCTTTCTTT.

This clone has a single count. The chain has TRBV6-6 and TRBJ1-5, with 8 bases identical to TRBD1. V lost 6 bases, J lost 3 bases, and 7 bases stayed unmatched. CDR1 and CDR2 from the germline V gene are MNHNY and SVGAGI (reference sequence). This CDR3 comprises 15 residues. The CDR3 region is CASRDSQGDNQPQHF. The CDR3 DNA is TGTGCCAGCAGAGATTCACAGGGGGACAATCAGCCCCAGCATTTT.

The chain has TRBV9 and TRBJ1-1; 9 positions match TRBD1. V was pared by 3 bases and J by 4 bases, with 7 bases of the junction left unmatched. Germline V gene sequence: CDR1 SGDLS, CDR2 YYNGEE. CDR3 length equals 15 residues. As DNA, the CDR3 is TGTGCCAGCAGCGGGGGACAGGGTTTAGGCACTGAAGCTTTCTTT. As protein: CASSGGQGLGTEAFF.

In this sample, this clone turned up a few times. The chain has TRBV19 and TRBJ2-5; tentative D call: TRBD2 (7 bases). The CDR3 is 14 residues long. Germline CDR1 LNHDA, CDR2 SQIVND (reference sequence). Trimming left V 6 bases short and J 3 bases short, with 14 bases between. CDR3 nucleotides: TGTGCCAGTAGGGAAGGAGGGGGGGAAGAGACCCAGTACTTC. It codes for CASREGGGEETQYF.

J is TRBJ1-1 and V is TRBV4-1, with 7 bases fitting TRBD1. The CDR3 consists of 17 residues. With V trimmed by 4 bases and J by 1 base, 12 bases remained unmatched. Germline CDR1 reads MGHRA; CDR2 reads YSYEKL. The CDR3, as DNA: TGCGCCAGCAGCCCCGGACAGGCCACACTTACGAACACTGAAGCTTTCTTT. Translating gives CASSPGQATLTNTEAFF.

The chain uses TRBV9 and TRBJ1-4, with TRBD1 identical over 8 bases. The CDR3 length is 15 residues. The V gene's germline CDR1 is SGDLS and CDR2 YYNGEE. Trimming removed 2 bases from V and 7 bases from J; junction bases left unmatched: 7. CDR3 bases: TGTGCCAGCAGCGTCGCAGGGGGCTCTGGTGAAAAACTGTTTTTT. Translation: CASSVAGGSGEKLFF. Full variable domain (missing parts from reference TRBV9 and TRBJ1-4): DSGVTQTPKHLITATGQRVTLRCSPRSGDLSVYWYQQSLDQGLQFLIQYYNGEERAKGNILERFSAQQFPDLHSELNLSSLELGDSALYFCASSVAGGSGEKLFFGSGTQLSVL.

The gene calls are TRBV6-5 and TRBJ2-5, with TRBD2 as a possible D gene (5 bases). Looked up from germline, CDR1 is MNHEY and CDR2 is SVGAGI. The CDR3 contains 16 residues. Trimming shortened V by 0 bases and J by 4 bases, and 15 bases separated the two germline ends. CDR3: CASSYSKTTRGETQYF. CDR3 sequence (DNA): TGTGCCAGCAGTTACTCTAAGACTACCCGGGGAGAGACCCAGTACTTC.

V is TRBV28 and J is TRBJ2-3; no firm D call. The CDR3 length is 15 residues. V lost 1 base to trimming and J lost 4 bases, with 12 bases between them. Per the germline V gene, CDR1 is MDHEN and CDR2 is SYDVKM. CDR3 amino acids: CASSLSLPNPDTQYF. CDR3 nucleotide sequence: TGTGCCAGCAGTTTATCCCTCCCTAACCCAGATACGCAGTATTTT.

The J gene is TRBJ2-7, the V gene TRBV15; tentatively, D is TRBD2 (6 bases). There are 15 residues in the CDR3. CDR1 is LNHNV, CDR2 YYDKDF, per germline (reference sequence). Trimming cost V 0 bases and J 3 bases, with 12 bases left between them. The CDR3 loop reads CATSRDGGSFYEQYF. DNA of the CDR3: TGTGCCACCAGCAGAGATGGGGGGTCCTTCTACGAGCAGTACTTC.

CDR3 in amino acids: CASSFDQGWEQFF. The CDR3 region has the DNA TGCGCCAGCAGCTTCGACCAGGGTTGGGAGCAGTTCTTC. V usage is TRBV4-1 and J usage is TRBJ2-1, with D perhaps matching TRBD1 (5 bases). Germline V CDR1 and CDR2: MGHRA, YSYEKL. The CDR3 loop spans 13 amino acids. V was shortened by 5 bases and J by 10 bases, with 15 bases between the two germline ends.